This passage covers 6 T cell receptor beta chains from one sample sequenced in a study of T cell responses to AZD1222 COVID-19 vaccine. The table came from immunoSEQ multiplex PCR; TCRdb's copy has only in-frame clones and leaves some out. In the table there are approximately 140,000 clones, around 90% of which are singletons. The sample here was peripheral blood, taken on day 0 of AZD1222 vaccination. The source of these receptors is an adult in good health.

The chain joins TRBV3-1 (or the pseudogene TRBV3-2) to TRBJ2-7; D unclear. Germline-derived CDR1 and CDR2 are LGHDT and YNNKEL (reference sequence). The CDR3 is made up of 13 amino acids. The V gene lost 0 bases and the J gene lost 2 bases, with 5 bases spanning the gap. The CDR3, as DNA: TGTGCCAGCAGCCAAGAGAGAACCTACGAGCAGTACTTC. It is translated as CASSQERTYEQYF.

This chain links TRBV4-2 with TRBJ1-5; D may be TRBD1 (6 bases). V lost 3 bases to trimming and J lost 6 bases, with 15 bases between them. CDR3 length: 15 residues. The V gene's germline CDR1 is LGHNA and CDR2 YNFKEQ. DNA for the CDR3: TGTGCCAGCAGCCAGTTACCGACAGGAGGTCAGCCCCAGCATTTT. It yields the protein CASSQLPTGGQPQHF.

This rearrangement joins TRBV24-1 to TRBJ1-2; D is unresolved. The CDR3 is made up of 13 amino acids. The V end was cut by 7 bases, the J end by 6 bases, with 14 bases between. Germline loops: CDR1 KGHDR, CDR2 SFDVKD. CDR3 coding DNA: TGTGCCACCAGGGAGGGCCGCCGGGATGGCTACACCTTC. It is translated as CATREGRRDGYTF.

The rearrangement joins TRBV7-2 to TRBJ2-5, with 7 positions matching TRBD2. There are 16 residues in the CDR3. The V gene's germline CDR1 is SGHTA and CDR2 FQGNSA. The junction had 7 bases not matched to a gene; V was cut back by 1 base and J by 2 bases. CDR3 coding DNA: TGTGCCAGCAGCTTAGGTTCTAGCGGAGCACAAGAGACCCAGTACTTC. This codes for CASSLGSSGAQETQYF.

This clone was seen just once. The chain couples TRBV27 to TRBJ1-2; D not certain. This CDR3 comprises 17 residues. The germline gives CDR1 MNHEY, CDR2 SMNVEV (reference sequence). Deletions cut 5 bases from V and 3 bases from J, with 22 bases between. CDR3 sequence (DNA): TGTGCCAGCAGTGAAAGGTGGCGAACAGTCAGCTACTATGGCTACACCTTC. It specifies CASSERWRTVSYYGYTF.

The chain combines TRBV7-3 with TRBJ1-1, with a weak D call TRBD1 (5 bases). Germline V CDR1 and CDR2: SGHTA, FQGTGA. This CDR3 has 13 residues. Trimming left V 3 bases short and J 7 bases short, with 12 bases between. The CDR3 DNA follows: TGTGCCAGCAGCTTGGGACCAGACCGTGAAGCTTTCTTT. Its protein product is CASSLGPDREAFF.